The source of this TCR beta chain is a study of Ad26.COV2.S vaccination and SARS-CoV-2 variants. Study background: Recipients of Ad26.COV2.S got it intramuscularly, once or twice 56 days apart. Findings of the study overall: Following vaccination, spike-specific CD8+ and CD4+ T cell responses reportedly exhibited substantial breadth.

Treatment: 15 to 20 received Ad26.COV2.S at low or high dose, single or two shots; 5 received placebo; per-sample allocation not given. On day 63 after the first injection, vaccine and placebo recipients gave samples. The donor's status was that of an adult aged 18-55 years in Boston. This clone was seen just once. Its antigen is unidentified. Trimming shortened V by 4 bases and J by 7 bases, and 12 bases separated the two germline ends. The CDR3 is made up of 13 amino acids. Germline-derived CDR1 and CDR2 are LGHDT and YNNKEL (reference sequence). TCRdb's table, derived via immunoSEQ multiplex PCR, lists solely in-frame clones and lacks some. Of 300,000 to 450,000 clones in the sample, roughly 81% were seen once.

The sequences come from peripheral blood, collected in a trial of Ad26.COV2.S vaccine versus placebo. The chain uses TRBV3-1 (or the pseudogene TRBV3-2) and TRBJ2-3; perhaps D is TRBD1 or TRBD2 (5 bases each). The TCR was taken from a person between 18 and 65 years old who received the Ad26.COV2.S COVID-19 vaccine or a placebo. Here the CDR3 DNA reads TGTGCCAGCAGCCCCGGGACCGAAAATACGCAGTATTTT. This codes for CASSPGTENTQYF.